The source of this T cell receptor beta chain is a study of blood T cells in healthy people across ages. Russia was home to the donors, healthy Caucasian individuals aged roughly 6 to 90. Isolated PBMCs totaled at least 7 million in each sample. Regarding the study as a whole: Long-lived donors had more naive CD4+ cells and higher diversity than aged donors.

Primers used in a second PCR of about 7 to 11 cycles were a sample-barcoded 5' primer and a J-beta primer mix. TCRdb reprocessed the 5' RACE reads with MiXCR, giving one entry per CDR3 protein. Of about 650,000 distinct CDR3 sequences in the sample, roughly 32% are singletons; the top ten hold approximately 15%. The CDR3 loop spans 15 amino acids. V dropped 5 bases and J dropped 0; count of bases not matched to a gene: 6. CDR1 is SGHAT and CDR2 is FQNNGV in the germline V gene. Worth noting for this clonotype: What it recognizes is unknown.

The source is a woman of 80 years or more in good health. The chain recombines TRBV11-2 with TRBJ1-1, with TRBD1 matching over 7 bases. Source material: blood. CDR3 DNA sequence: TGTGCCAGCAGCGGACGACAGGGTCTGAACACTGAAGCTTTCTTT. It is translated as CASSGRQGLNTEAFF.